This T cell receptor beta chain emerged from a study of post-analysis software for immune sequencing data. Study-wide context: As for disease course, relapsing-remitting, secondary progressive and progressive-relapsing multiple sclerosis were all included. Findings and caveats of the study: Normalized Chao1 diversity in multiple sclerosis patients fell significantly below that of controls. Relative to controls, patients had a few TRBV segments at higher frequency, with TRBV5-6, TRBV5-1 and TRBV20-1 among these. F measure grouped same-batch samples tightly together.

Germline CDR1 is SGHTA and CDR2 is FQGNSA. V shed 6 bases, J shed 3 bases, and the junction held 16 bases outside the gene matches. This CDR3 is 18 amino acids long. This clonotype has a handful of counts. Its antigen is unknown. Unique molecular identifiers featured in each of the TCR beta cDNA libraries. Roughly 500,000 cDNA molecules were recovered from an input of about 1 to 10 million T cells. Using its own MiXCR run on the PCR reads, TCRdb lists one record per CDR3 protein. The table has hundreds of thousands of distinct CDR3 sequences, about 32% seen once; the top ten hold 0.56%. This TCR derives from a girl aged 10-17 years with multiple sclerosis. The chain joins TRBV7-2 to TRBJ2-5; 10 bases agree with TRBD1. Material for sequencing was blood. In DNA form, the CDR3 reads TGTGCCAGCAGGCCAGGGACAGGGGAATACCGAAGGGAAGAGACCCAGTACTTC. Amino acids: CASRPGTGEYRREETQYF.